The rows below give T cell receptor beta chains drawn from one sample of a study of patients and donors after allogeneic stem cell transplantation. TCRdb re-analysed the RT-PCR reads in MiXCR, keeping a single row per CDR3 protein. The sample carries tens of thousands of distinct CDR3 sequences, 26% recorded once. The material sequenced was blood, either unsorted or a sorted T cell fraction (not recorded which). Receptors originate from a human donor who was either an allogeneic HSCT recipient or a stem cell or donor lymphocyte infusion donor (not recorded which). It is not recorded whose cells these are; they may come from a transplant donor. The CDR3 runs from the conserved cysteine through the conserved F or W. The order of the fields is clone size, D gene, J gene, V gene, CDR3 protein, CDR3 DNA. D genes are given only for firm matches. Size is stated for part of the rows, as once, few or many counts, or as a class when the clone is expanded.

clone_size: -; d_call: -; j_call: TRBJ1-4; v_call: TRBV12-5; cdr3_aa: CASGLVRWWGNGKLFF; cdr3_nt: TGTGCTAGTGGTTTGGTACGATGGTGGGGCAACGGAAAACTGTTTTTT
clone_size: few; d_call: TRBD2; j_call: TRBJ2-1; v_call: TRBV6-4; cdr3_aa: CASRPLAGGPESSYNEQFF; cdr3_nt: TGTGCCAGCAGACCGTTAGCGGGAGGCCCGGAGAGCTCCTACAATGAGCAGTTCTTC
clone_size: few; d_call: -; j_call: TRBJ1-3; v_call: TRBV5-1; cdr3_aa: CASSLVGISGNTIYF; cdr3_nt: TGCGCCAGCAGCTTGGTGGGGATCTCTGGAAACACCATATATTTT
clone_size: -; d_call: TRBD2; j_call: TRBJ2-7; v_call: TRBV7-9; cdr3_aa: CASSSLGLAGYYEQYF; cdr3_nt: TGTGCCAGCAGCTCGTTAGGACTAGCGGGGTACTACGAGCAGTACTTC
clone_size: -; d_call: TRBD1; j_call: TRBJ1-5; v_call: TRBV24-1; cdr3_aa: CATSDRTGLGQPQHF; cdr3_nt: TGTGCCACCAGTGACCGGACAGGGTTGGGTCAGCCCCAGCATTTT
clone_size: -; d_call: -; j_call: TRBJ1-1; v_call: TRBV20-1; cdr3_aa: CSARDAGATEAFF; cdr3_nt: TGCAGTGCTAGAGATGCGGGGGCTACTGAAGCTTTCTTT
clone_size: -; d_call: TRBD1; j_call: TRBJ2-5; v_call: TRBV5-1; cdr3_aa: CASSLRGQAETQYF; cdr3_nt: TGCGCCAGCAGTCTTAGGGGGCAGGCGGAGACCCAGTACTTC
clone_size: few; d_call: -; j_call: TRBJ2-1; v_call: TRBV10-3; cdr3_aa: CAISGLDNEQFF; cdr3_nt: TGTGCCATCAGTGGGTTGGACAATGAGCAGTTCTTC
clone_size: -; d_call: -; j_call: TRBJ2-3; v_call: TRBV5-1; cdr3_aa: CASSLQRPHTDTQYF; cdr3_nt: TGCGCCAGCAGCTTGCAGCGGCCCCACACAGATACGCAGTATTTT
clone_size: -; d_call: -; j_call: TRBJ2-2; v_call: TRBV9; cdr3_aa: CASSVGGQGTGELFF; cdr3_nt: TGTGCCAGCAGCGTAGGGGGACAAGGTACCGGGGAGCTGTTTTTT
clone_size: -; d_call: TRBD1; j_call: TRBJ2-3; v_call: TRBV7-8; cdr3_aa: CASSLWDRSTDTQYF; cdr3_nt: TGTGCCAGCAGCTTATGGGACAGGAGCACAGATACGCAGTATTTT
clone_size: few; d_call: TRBD1; j_call: TRBJ2-4; v_call: TRBV23-1; cdr3_aa: CASSQSGSLTGGLLAKNIQYF; cdr3_nt: TGCGCCAGCAGTCAATCCGGATCCTTGACAGGGGGACTGCTAGCCAAAAACATTCAGTACTTC
clone_size: -; d_call: -; j_call: TRBJ1-1; v_call: TRBV3-2; cdr3_aa: CASSQEAKEENTEAFF; cdr3_nt: TGTGCCAGCAGCCAAGAGGCTAAAGAGGAGAACACTGAAGCTTTCTTT
clone_size: -; d_call: -; j_call: TRBJ2-5; v_call: TRBV21-1; cdr3_aa: CASSKGGLRETQYF; cdr3_nt: TGTGCCAGCAGCAAAGGGGGACTAAGAGAGACCCAGTACTTC
clone_size: few; d_call: TRBD1; j_call: TRBJ2-1; v_call: TRBV7-2; cdr3_aa: CASSLSRDRGTGRFF; cdr3_nt: TGTGCCAGCAGCTTATCCCGGGACAGGGGGACTGGGCGGTTCTTC
clone_size: many; d_call: -; j_call: TRBJ1-6; v_call: TRBV2; cdr3_aa: CASSPHHISSYNSPLHF; cdr3_nt: TGTGCCAGCAGTCCCCATCATATCAGCTCCTATAATTCACCCCTCCACTTT
clone_size: few; d_call: -; j_call: TRBJ1-3; v_call: TRBV7-3; cdr3_aa: CASSSQGSGNTIYF; cdr3_nt: TGTGCCAGCAGCTCCCAGGGATCTGGAAACACCATATATTTT
clone_size: few; d_call: -; j_call: TRBJ2-7; v_call: TRBV12-3/TRBV12-4; cdr3_aa: CASSGRTSSYEQYF; cdr3_nt: TGTGCCAGCAGTGGACGGACATCCTCCTACGAGCAGTACTTC
clone_size: -; d_call: -; j_call: TRBJ2-4; v_call: TRBV12-3/TRBV12-4; cdr3_aa: CASSLVGLAKNIQYF; cdr3_nt: TGTGCCAGCAGTTTAGTCGGATTAGCCAAAAACATTCAGTACTTC
clone_size: -; d_call: -; j_call: TRBJ2-1; v_call: TRBV9; cdr3_aa: CASSETGTSYNEQFF; cdr3_nt: TGTGCCAGCAGTGAAACCGGGACCTCCTACAATGAGCAGTTCTTC
clone_size: many; d_call: -; j_call: TRBJ2-7; v_call: TRBV12-3/TRBV12-4; cdr3_aa: CASSLRSGASYEQYF; cdr3_nt: TGTGCCAGCAGTTTAAGGTCAGGGGCTTCCTACGAGCAGTACTTC
clone_size: -; d_call: -; j_call: TRBJ1-1; v_call: TRBV5-1; cdr3_aa: CASSLGGGNTEAFF; cdr3_nt: TGCGCCAGCAGCTTGGGAGGGGGGAACACTGAAGCTTTCTTT
clone_size: -; d_call: -; j_call: TRBJ1-1; v_call: TRBV4-2; cdr3_aa: CASSQAEAGQAFF; cdr3_nt: TGTGCCAGCAGCCAAGCTGAGGCGGGGCAAGCTTTCTTT
clone_size: -; d_call: -; j_call: TRBJ1-1; v_call: TRBV7-9; cdr3_aa: CASSYLNTEAFF; cdr3_nt: TGTGCCAGCAGCTACTTAAACACTGAAGCTTTCTTT
clone_size: few; d_call: -; j_call: TRBJ1-3; v_call: TRBV30; cdr3_aa: CAWSFGDRTGNTIYF; cdr3_nt: TGTGCCTGGAGTTTCGGAGACAGGACTGGAAACACCATATATTTT
clone_size: many; d_call: -; j_call: TRBJ1-5; v_call: TRBV7-2; cdr3_aa: CASSPQGSNQPQHF; cdr3_nt: TGTGCCAGCAGCCCCCAAGGTAGCAATCAGCCCCAGCATTTT
clone_size: -; d_call: -; j_call: TRBJ2-7; v_call: TRBV7-9; cdr3_aa: CASSSPSGGRSNFYEQYF; cdr3_nt: TGTGCCAGCAGCTCCCCCTCCGGGGGCCGGTCTAACTTTTACGAGCAGTACTTC
clone_size: few; d_call: -; j_call: TRBJ1-2; v_call: TRBV6-2/TRBV6-3; cdr3_aa: CASSYRGRDYGYTF; cdr3_nt: TGTGCCAGCAGTTACAGGGGTCGGGACTATGGCTACACCTTC